This TCR beta chain was documented in a study of control samples from healthy donors and cancer patients (dated by TCRdb to 2018 to 2021). To note about this clone: Its antigen specificity is not known. The record has no base qualities; no much larger clone is one base away.

V gives up 1 base and J gives up 8 bases, and the segment between their germline ends measures 5 bases. The CDR3 goes from the cysteine to the phenylalanine over 11 residues. Solely the CDR3 DNA is kept, with 33 bases framed from the first base. CDR1 and CDR2 (LNHDA, SQIVND) derive from the germline V gene (reference sequence). Libraries were built with the immunoSEQ multiplex PCR assay. TCRdb took this table from immuneACCESS and kept in-frame rearrangements with V and J called. Such tables lack part of the clones; where checked against another copy, unresolved V genes explain under half of the gap, and the rest is unexplained. Here the sample has approximately 83,000 clones; 93% occur a single time. The ten largest clones add up to roughly 1.5% of the sample.

Source material: blood. The sequence came from a woman in her thirties in good health. This chain is built from TRBV19 and TRBJ1-2, with the D gene not confidently named. CDR3 region: CASSIGGGYTF. The nucleotides read TGTGCCAGTAGTATAGGCGGCGGCTACACCTTC.